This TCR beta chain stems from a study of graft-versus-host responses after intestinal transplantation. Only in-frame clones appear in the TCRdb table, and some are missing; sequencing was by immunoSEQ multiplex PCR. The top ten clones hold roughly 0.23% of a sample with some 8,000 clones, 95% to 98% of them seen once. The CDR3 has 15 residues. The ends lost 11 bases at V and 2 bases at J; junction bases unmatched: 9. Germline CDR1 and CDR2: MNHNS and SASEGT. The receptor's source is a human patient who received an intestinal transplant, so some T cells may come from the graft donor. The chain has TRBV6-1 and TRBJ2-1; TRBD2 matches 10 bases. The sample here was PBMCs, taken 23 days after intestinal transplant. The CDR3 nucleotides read TGTGCCCTCGCGGAGCGGGAGGGGCCCTACAATGAGCAGTTCTTC. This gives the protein CALAEREGPYNEQFF.